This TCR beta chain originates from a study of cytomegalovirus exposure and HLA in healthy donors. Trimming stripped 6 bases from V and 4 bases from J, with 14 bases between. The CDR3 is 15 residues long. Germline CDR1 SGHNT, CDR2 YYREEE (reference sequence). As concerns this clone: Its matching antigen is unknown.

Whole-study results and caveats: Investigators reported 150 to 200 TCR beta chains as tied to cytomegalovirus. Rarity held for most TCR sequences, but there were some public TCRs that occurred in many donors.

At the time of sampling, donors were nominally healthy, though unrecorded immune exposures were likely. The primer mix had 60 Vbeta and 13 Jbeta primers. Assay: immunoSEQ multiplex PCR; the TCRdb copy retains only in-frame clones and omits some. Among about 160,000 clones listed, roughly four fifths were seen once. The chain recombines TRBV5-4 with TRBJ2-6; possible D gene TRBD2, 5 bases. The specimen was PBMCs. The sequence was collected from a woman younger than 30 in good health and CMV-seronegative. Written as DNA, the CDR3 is TGTGCCAGCAATTCCCCGGGGTCCGGGGCCAACGTCCTGACTTTC. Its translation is CASNSPGSGANVLTF.